This T cell receptor beta chain was documented in a study of blood T cell repertoires in COVID-19. About the study: Samples of COVID-19 (acute and convalescent) were obtained from the United States, Italy and Spain.

Across under 25 US areas, participants ranged in age from roughly 18 to 89 years. In germline, CDR1 is MNHEY, CDR2 SVGAGI. There are 15 residues in the CDR3. Trimming shortened V by 6 bases and J by 1 base, and 15 bases separated the two germline ends. Source study methods: Estimates of nucleated cell counts were drawn from the amplification of reference gene primers. Generated by immunoSEQ multiplex PCR, the TCRdb table keeps only in-frame clones and is missing some. Clonal size and the V and J genes are those of that table, whereas D and trimming came from the DNA. The sample lists about 170,000 clones; over 65% were seen once.

V gene TRBV6-5 combines with J gene TRBJ1-1; D is possibly TRBD1 (6 bases). The sample consisted of PBMCs or T cells enriched from blood (not recorded which). The clonotype comes from a woman aged 50 to 60 who had recovered from COVID-19. The CDR3 reads CASSPSVRGNTEAFF. In DNA form, the CDR3 reads TGTGCCAGCAGCCCCTCAGTCAGGGGGAACACTGAAGCTTTCTTT.